The next 27 T cell receptor beta chains were all read from a single sample in a study of T cells in localized non-small cell lung cancer. Repertoires were generated with immunoSEQ multiplex PCR, while TCRdb's copy carries only in-frame clones and drops some. The table lists roughly 1,600 clones, roughly 25% of them singletons. The material was normal lung tissue next to the tumor, obtained before any cancer treatment. The receptors derive from a male donor at least 60 years old with stage II lung adenocarcinoma.

This clone is judged large. The chain employs TRBV6-8 and TRBJ2-5; D tentatively fits TRBD1 or TRBD2 (6 bases each). The germline V and J ends were trimmed by 1 base and 5 bases, with 8 bases remaining between them. The CDR3 totals 13 residues. The germline V gene has CDR1 MNHGY and CDR2 SAAAGT. CDR3 nucleotides: TGTGCCAGCAGTTACTTAGGGGGGGAGACCCAGTACTTC. Its protein is CASSYLGGETQYF.

The chain carries TRBV30 and TRBJ1-2; 7 bases map to TRBD1. Germline V CDR1 and CDR2: GTSNPN, SVGIG (reference sequence). The CDR3 extends over 13 amino acids. The trim removed 4 bases at V and 4 bases at J, leaving 6 bases unmatched. CDR3 in amino acids: CAWNTRGSYGYTF. The CDR3 DNA follows: TGTGCCTGGAATACCAGGGGGAGCTATGGCTACACCTTC.

This sequence joins TRBV9 and TRBJ2-4; 8 bases align to TRBD1. V gave up 9 bases and J gave up 1 base; unmatched junction bases: 3. This CDR3 spans 13 amino acids. CDR1 SGDLS and CDR2 YYNGEE come from the germline V gene. CDR3 residues: CATGDRAKNIQYF. In DNA, the CDR3 is TGTGCCACCGGGGACAGGGCCAAAAACATTCAGTACTTC.

This clone was seen just once. The V and J genes are TRBV19 and TRBJ1-5; no clear D gene. Trimming removed 3 bases at V and 3 bases at J, with 6 bases between. This CDR3 comprises 13 residues. Germline values: CDR1 LNHDA, CDR2 SQIVND (reference sequence). The CDR3 sequence is CASSIGVNQPQHF. CDR3 coding DNA: TGTGCCAGTAGTATCGGGGTCAATCAGCCCCAGCATTTT. Together with reference TRBV19 and TRBJ1-5, the CDR3 gives the full variable domain: DGGITQSPKYLFRKEGQNVTLSCEQNLNHDAMYWYRQDPGQGLRLIYYSQIVNDFQKGDIAEGYSVSREKKESFPLTVTSAQKNPTAFYLCASSIGVNQPQHFGDGTRLSIL.

The chain uses TRBV9 and TRBJ2-5; TRBD1 matches 9 bases. Per germline, CDR1 SGDLS and CDR2 YYNGEE. The CDR3 consists of 14 residues. V trimming: 4 bases; J trimming: 7 bases; junction bases outside the gene matches: 8. The CDR3 DNA follows: TGTGCCAGCAGCCCCGGGACAGGGCGAGGGACCCAGTACTTC. It codes for CASSPGTGRGTQYF.

The genes are TRBV19 and TRBJ2-5; D not resolved. Germline CDR1 is LNHDA and CDR2 is SQIVND (reference sequence). Trimming took 5 bases from V and 1 from J, leaving 8 bases between them. The CDR3 sequence is 13 residues long. The CDR3 sequence is CASSSGSQETQYF. CDR3 nucleotide sequence: TGTGCCAGTAGTTCTGGGTCCCAAGAGACCCAGTACTTC.

Only a few counts were recorded for this clone. The V call is TRBV4-1, the J call TRBJ1-6; tentative D call: TRBD1 (6 bases). Trimming pared 1 base from V and 9 bases from J, leaving 10 bases between. The CDR3 totals 14 residues. Germline loops: CDR1 MGHRA, CDR2 YSYEKL. The CDR3 nucleotides are TGCGCCAGCAGCCAAGGCACGACAGGTTCACCCCTCCACTTT. Residues: CASSQGTTGSPLHF.

Only a few counts were recorded for this clone. This sequence joins TRBV19 and TRBJ2-7; no clear D. The V end was cut by 5 bases, the J end by 2 bases, with 16 bases between. This CDR3 comprises 15 residues. Per the germline V gene, CDR1 is LNHDA and CDR2 is SQIVND (reference sequence). The CDR3 protein is CASSLSPSPTYEQYF. The CDR3 nucleotides are TGTGCCAGTAGTCTGTCACCGTCGCCAACCTACGAGCAGTACTTC.

This clone was seen more than once but under ten times. The chain recombines TRBV6-8 with TRBJ1-5; D is ambiguous. CDR3 length: 15 residues. Per the germline V gene, CDR1 is MNHGY and CDR2 is SAAAGT. The V and J ends lost 6 bases and 4 bases respectively, with 16 bases between them. As DNA, the CDR3 is TGTGCCAGCAGCCCCGAGCGGGTAGTGAATCAGCCCCAGCATTTT. Translation gives CASSPERVVNQPQHF.

CDR3 protein: CASSLLGEETQYF. In DNA form, the CDR3 reads TGTGCCAGCAGCCTACTAGGAGAAGAGACCCAGTACTTC. This chain connects TRBV6-8 to TRBJ2-5; D possibly corresponds to TRBD2 (5 bases). The CDR3 sequence is 13 residues long. V was clipped by 6 bases and J by 3 bases, with 11 bases between them. The germline CDR1 and CDR2 sequences are MNHGY and SAAAGT.

This clone was seen just once. The chain has TRBV25-1 and TRBJ2-1; TRBD2 aligns across 7 bases. The CDR3 sequence is 14 residues long. V was clipped by 4 bases and J by 5 bases; unmatched bases: 5. Germline-derived CDR1 and CDR2 are MGHDK and SYGVNS. CDR3 sequence reads: CASSVASGNNEQFF. CDR3 nucleotides: TGTGCCAGCAGTGTCGCTAGCGGAAACAATGAGCAGTTCTTC.

This clone was seen only a few times. The chain couples TRBV9 to TRBJ2-7, with 7 positions matching TRBD1. From germline, CDR1 is SGDLS and CDR2 YYNGEE. The CDR3 is 14 residues long. J gave up 1 base and V 4 bases, and 5 bases lay outside the gene matches. CDR3 region: CASSLTGSSYEQYF. CDR3 coding DNA: TGTGCCAGCAGCTTGACAGGGTCATCCTACGAGCAGTACTTC.

The V gene is TRBV19, the J gene TRBJ1-5, with D unclear. Trimming removed 0 bases at V and 9 bases at J, with 15 bases between. CDR1 LNHDA and CDR2 SQIVND come from the germline V gene (reference sequence). This CDR3 has 15 amino acids. This CDR3 is CASSIDSNIVRPQHF. The CDR3 nucleotides read TGTGCCAGTAGTATAGATAGCAACATCGTGCGGCCCCAGCATTTT.

This clone was recorded only once. V usage is TRBV10-2 and J usage is TRBJ1-1; D is perhaps TRBD1 (5 bases). The length of the CDR3 is 13 residues. V shed 11 bases and J shed 7 bases, with 20 bases lying between them. The germline CDR1 and CDR2 sequences are WSHSY and SAAADI. In DNA form, the CDR3 reads TGCGCCGGAGCGTTGGGGGAACATGGTGAAGCTTTCTTT. It yields the protein CAGALGEHGEAFF.

This clone has more than one count but fewer than ten. The chain employs TRBV11-3 and TRBJ1-2; 7 bases map to TRBD1. After removal of 5 bases from V and 4 bases from J, the junction contained 7 bases not matched to a gene. Per the germline V gene, CDR1 is SGHNT and CDR2 is YENEEA. This CDR3 has 14 residues. CDR3 in DNA: TGTGCCAGCAGCCTCAATCAGGGGGGCTATGGCTACACCTTC. Amino acid sequence: CASSLNQGGYGYTF.

This clone is labeled as medium-sized (0.01 to 0.1%). The chain combines TRBV6-8 with TRBJ1-5, with a tentative D call TRBD1 (6 bases). Trimming removed 10 bases from V and 1 base from J, with 11 bases in between. The CDR3 loop spans 13 amino acids. Looked up from germline, CDR1 is MNHGY and CDR2 is SAAAGT. In DNA form, the CDR3 reads TGTGCCACACAGGGTCAAAGCAATCAGCCCCAGCATTTT. Translation: CATQGQSNQPQHF.

This clone was seen more than once but under ten times. The V gene is TRBV28, the J gene TRBJ1-5, with D unclear. Germline V lookup: CDR1 MDHEN, CDR2 SYDVKM. The CDR3 length is 12 residues. V lost 10 bases and J 2 bases, leaving 9 bases between the germline ends. The CDR3 reads CATYTGNQPQHF. CDR3 nucleotide sequence: TGTGCCACCTACACAGGCAATCAGCCCCAGCATTTT.

This clone appeared a few times. The V gene is TRBV18, the J gene TRBJ2-3; D is ambiguous. This CDR3 comprises 13 residues. Per germline, CDR1 KGHSH and CDR2 LQKENI. V lost 4 bases, J lost 2 bases, and 7 bases lay in between. DNA of the CDR3: TGTGCCAGCTCACTCGGACCCACAGATACGCAGTATTTT. It yields the protein CASSLGPTDTQYF.

The chain employs TRBV14 and TRBJ1-3; D might be TRBD1 (5 bases). The CDR3 spans 15 residues. Trimming took 5 bases from V and 0 from J, leaving 11 bases between them. The germline CDR1 and CDR2 sequences are SGHDN and FVKESK. The CDR3 spells CASSSRQISGNTIYF. In DNA form, the CDR3 reads TGTGCCAGCAGCTCACGACAGATCTCTGGAAACACCATATATTTT.

Of note for this clone: In the same sample, other DNA sequences code for this CDR3. This rearrangement joins TRBV5-1 to TRBJ1-1, with D tentatively TRBD1 (5 bases). The CDR3 spans 15 residues. The V gene lost 0 bases and the J gene lost 1 base, with 10 bases spanning the gap. Germline CDR1 reads SGHRS; CDR2 reads YFSETQ. CDR3 protein: CASSLGGARNTEAFF. DNA for the CDR3: TGCGCCAGCAGCTTGGGAGGGGCCAGGAACACTGAAGCTTTCTTT.

There are a few counts of this clone. This rearrangement joins TRBV6-8 to TRBJ2-3; 11 bases are a match to TRBD1. The trim removed 6 bases at V and 5 bases at J, leaving 7 bases unmatched. CDR1 MNHGY and CDR2 SAAAGT come from the germline V gene. The CDR3 is 15 residues long. The CDR3 DNA reads as TGTGCCAGCAGCCCGGACAGGGGGCGAATAGATACGCAGTATTTT. Its protein is CASSPDRGRIDTQYF.

By proportion, this clone is medium-sized. X is used for the amino acid whose nucleotide is unread or ambiguous. The rearrangement uses TRBV6-8 and TRBJ2-5; D might be TRBD1 (6 bases). Trimming shortened V by 3 bases and J by 4 bases, and 12 bases separated the two germline ends. Germline V gene lookup returns CDR1 MNHGY and CDR2 SAAAGT. This CDR3 comprises 14 residues. The CDR3 coding sequence is TGTGCCAGCAGTTATGATACAGGGMGAGAGACCCAGTACTTC. It specifies CASSYDTGXETQYF. The CDR3 in full is CASSYDTGRETQYF.

This clone was detected once. The V gene is TRBV10-2, the J gene TRBJ2-5; TRBD1 might be the D (6 bases). The CDR3 contains 13 residues. Germline V CDR1 and CDR2: WSHSY, SAAADI. Trimming took 6 bases from V and 4 from J, leaving 12 bases between them. In DNA form, the CDR3 reads TGCGCCAGCAGCCACAGGGTGGCAGAGACCCAGTACTTC. Its protein product is CASSHRVAETQYF.

This clone was seen a few times. The chain employs TRBV9 and TRBJ2-2; 7 nucleotides match TRBD1. Germline-derived CDR1 and CDR2 are SGDLS and YYNGEE. This CDR3 contains 15 residues. Unmatched junction bases numbered 6, after V lost 7 bases and J lost 0 bases. CDR3 sequence reads: CASGRDSPNTGELFF. CDR3 DNA sequence: TGTGCCAGCGGTCGGGACAGCCCGAACACCGGGGAGCTGTTTTTT.

This rearrangement joins TRBV28 to TRBJ1-3; 8 positions match TRBD1. The germline CDR1 and CDR2 sequences are MDHEN and SYDVKM. The CDR3 contains 14 residues. V dropped 6 bases and J dropped 2; count of bases not matched to a gene: 3. The CDR3 spells CASSFRGPGNTIYF. In nucleotides, the CDR3 is TGTGCCAGCAGCTTCAGGGGGCCTGGAAACACCATATATTTT.

The chain couples TRBV29-1 to TRBJ1-2; 7 positions agree with TRBD1. The junction had 8 bases not matched to a gene; V was cut back by 7 bases and J by 6 bases. Germline CDR1 reads SQVTM; CDR2 reads ANQGSEA. The CDR3 extends over 12 amino acids. The CDR3 coding sequence is TGCAGCGGACTGGGACAGTCCCATGGCTACACCTTC. Residues: CSGLGQSHGYTF.

This clone is classed as large. Here the CDR3 reads CASSPRTGTWTEAFF. The CDR3 region has the DNA TGTGCCAGCAGTCCAAGGACAGGGACGTGGACTGAAGCTTTCTTT. The genes are TRBV6-8 and TRBJ1-1; 8 nucleotides agree with TRBD1. J gave up 5 bases and V 5 bases, and 10 bases lay outside the gene matches. This CDR3 comprises 15 residues. Per the germline V gene, CDR1 is MNHGY and CDR2 is SAAAGT.